The clone carrying this TCR beta chain was recorded at least ten times. Its target is unknown. Germline V gives CDR1 KGHDR, CDR2 SFDVKD. The CDR3 length is 17 residues. V lost 1 base, J lost 2 bases, and 5 bases stayed unmatched. The authors prepared the TCRbeta library with unique molecular identifiers. TCRdb independently ran MiXCR on the PCR reads; one entry per CDR3 protein. The sample includes about 440,000 distinct CDR3 sequences, 43% of them seen just once. This specimen comes from a study of T-cell reconstitution after alpha-beta-depleted transplantation in children. Points from the study as a whole: T cells produced anew were the main source of T-cell counts and diversity one year after transplant. Alpha-beta T cells about two months after transplant reportedly derived from several hundred expanded graft clones.

The rearrangement joins TRBV24-1 to TRBJ2-2; 8 nucleotides agree with TRBD1. Sample: PBMCs, taken before TCRalphabeta/CD19-depleted stem cell transplant. The clonotype comes from a girl aged 2-9 years with aplastic anemia, due to receive a stem cell transplant. The CDR3 DNA reads as TGTGCCACCAGTGATTTCCCGGGACAGGATAACACCGGGGAGCTGTTTTTT. It specifies CATSDFPGQDNTGELFF.